This T cell receptor beta chain originates from a study of identical twins. The study's findings and limits: Out-of-frame TCR alpha sharing observed in monozygotic twins exceeded model estimates. For out-of-frame beta sequences, excess twin sharing was weaker.

This CDR3 is 14 amino acids long. CDR1 ENHRY and CDR2 SYGVKD come from the germline V gene. The trim removed 10 bases at V and 4 bases at J, leaving 8 bases unmatched. TCRdb analysed the 5' RACE reads with MiXCR anew, one entry per CDR3 protein. In the table there are roughly 230,000 distinct CDR3 sequences, approximately 8.6% of which are singletons. This clonotype was counted a few times. Its antigen is not identified. These data also featured in a second study, about yellow fever vaccine responses in identical twins.

The sequencing sample was made of CD8+ T cells sorted from blood. This clonotype was sampled from a woman aged 18-30 years in good health. This chain joins TRBV10-3 and TRBJ2-3; the match to TRBD1 covers 10 bases. The CDR3: CASETGGEADTQYF. The CDR3 coding sequence is TGTGCCAGCGAGACAGGGGGCGAGGCAGATACGCAGTATTTT.